This T cell receptor (beta chain) was sequenced during a study of shared clonotypes between healthy human individuals. Study overall: There were three CD4 naive, three CD4 memory, two CD8 naive and one CD8 memory plates per donor.

This CDR3 has 13 residues. Per germline, CDR1 MNHNS and CDR2 SASEGT. Trimming stripped 2 bases from V and 8 bases from J, with 12 bases between. From CD4+ cells came CD45RA+ naive and CD45RA-negative memory subsets. Overall study results and limits: Richness estimates generally favored naive over memory subsets.

This clone came up once. Its antigen remains unknown. Only in-frame clones appear in the TCRdb table, and some are missing; sequencing was by immunoSEQ multiplex PCR. The sample includes about 2 million clones, 85% to 95% of them seen just once. This sequence originates from a man younger than 35 in good health. The chain carries TRBV6-1 and TRBJ1-1; D is unresolved. Sample: naive CD4+ T cells sorted from blood. As for subset: CD45RA+ positively selected. This CDR3 reads CASSELGFGEAFF. The CDR3 DNA reads as TGTGCCAGCAGTGAACTGGGGTTCGGAGAAGCTTTCTTT.